This entry concerns a single T cell receptor (beta chain). TCRdb keeps only in-frame clones here, not all; method: immunoSEQ multiplex PCR. The sample consists of some 130,000 clones, approximately 90% of them appearing once. The record originates from a study of blood T cell repertoires in COVID-19. On the study more broadly: Whether acute or convalescent, the COVID-19 samples came from the United States, Italy and Spain.

CDR3 length: 11 amino acids. Germline assignment: CDR1 DFQATT and CDR2 SNEGSKA (reference sequence). The germline V and J ends were trimmed by 8 bases and 6 bases, with 13 bases remaining between them. The origin of this receptor is a man aged 60 to 69 with active or convalescent COVID-19. The chain recombines TRBV20-1 with TRBJ1-1; D may be TRBD1 (5 bases). Sequencing was carried out using peripheral blood. Here the CDR3 DNA reads TGCAGTTGTTTCACAGGCGCTGAAGCTTTCTTT. Its protein product is CSCFTGAEAFF.